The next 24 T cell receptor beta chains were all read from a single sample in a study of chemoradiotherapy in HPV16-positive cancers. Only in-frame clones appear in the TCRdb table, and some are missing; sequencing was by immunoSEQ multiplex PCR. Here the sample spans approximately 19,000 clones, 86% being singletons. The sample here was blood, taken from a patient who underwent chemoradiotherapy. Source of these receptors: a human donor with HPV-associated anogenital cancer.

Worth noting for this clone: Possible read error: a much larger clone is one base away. CDR3 bases: TGTGCCAGCAGTGACCCCCGGGACGGGGCCACAGATACGCAGTATTTT. It is translated as CASSDPRDGATDTQYF. This chain connects TRBV25-1 to TRBJ2-3; perhaps D is TRBD1 or TRBD2 (5 bases each). This CDR3 has 16 residues. V lost 3 bases to trimming and J lost 2 bases, with 15 bases between them. Germline V CDR1 and CDR2: MGHDK, SYGVNS.

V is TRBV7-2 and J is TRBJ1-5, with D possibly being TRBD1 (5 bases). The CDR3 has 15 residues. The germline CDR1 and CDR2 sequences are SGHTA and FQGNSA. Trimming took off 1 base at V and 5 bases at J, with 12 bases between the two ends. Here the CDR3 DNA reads TGTGCCAGCAGCTTAGACGGGGCGGGGGATCAGCCCCAGCATTTT. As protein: CASSLDGAGDQPQHF.

The CDR3 loop reads CASSLALSGDHGYTF. CDR3 sequence (DNA): TGTGCCAGCAGCTTAGCGCTATCAGGGGATCACGGCTACACCTTC. The genes are TRBV11-1 and TRBJ1-2, with D possibly TRBD1 on 6 matching bases. Trimming removed 0 bases from V and 8 bases from J, with 16 bases in between. The CDR3 covers 15 residues. Germline loops: CDR1 SGHAT, CDR2 FQDESV (reference sequence).

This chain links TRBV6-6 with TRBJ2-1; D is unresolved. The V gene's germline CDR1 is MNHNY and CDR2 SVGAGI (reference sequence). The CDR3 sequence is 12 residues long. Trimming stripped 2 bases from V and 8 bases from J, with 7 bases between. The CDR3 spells CASSYSSHEQFF. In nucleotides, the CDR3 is TGTGCCAGCAGTTACAGTAGCCATGAGCAGTTCTTC.

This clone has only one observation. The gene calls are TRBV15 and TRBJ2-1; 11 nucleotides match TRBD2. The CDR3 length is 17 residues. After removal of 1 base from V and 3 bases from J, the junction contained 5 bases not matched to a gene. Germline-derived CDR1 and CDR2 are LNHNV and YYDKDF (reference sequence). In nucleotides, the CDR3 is TGTGCCACCAGCAGAGCCGTCACTAGCGGGAGCTACAATGAGCAGTTCTTC. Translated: CATSRAVTSGSYNEQFF.

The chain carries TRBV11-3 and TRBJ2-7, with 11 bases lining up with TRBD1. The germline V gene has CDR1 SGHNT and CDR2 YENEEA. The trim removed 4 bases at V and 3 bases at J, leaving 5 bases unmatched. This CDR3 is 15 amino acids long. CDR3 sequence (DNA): TGTGCCAGCAGCTCGGGGGACAGGGGGGTCTACGAGCAGTACTTC. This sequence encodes CASSSGDRGVYEQYF.

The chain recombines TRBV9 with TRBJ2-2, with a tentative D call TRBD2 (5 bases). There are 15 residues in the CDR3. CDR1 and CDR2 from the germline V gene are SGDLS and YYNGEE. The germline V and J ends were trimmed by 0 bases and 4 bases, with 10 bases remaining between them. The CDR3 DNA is TGTGCCAGCAGCGTAGAGGGAGCCCGCACCGGGGAGCTGTTTTTT. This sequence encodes CASSVEGARTGELFF.

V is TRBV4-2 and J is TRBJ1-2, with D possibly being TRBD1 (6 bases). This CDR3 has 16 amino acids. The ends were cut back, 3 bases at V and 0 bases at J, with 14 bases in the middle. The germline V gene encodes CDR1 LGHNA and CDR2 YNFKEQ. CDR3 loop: CASSQAGALTNYGYTF. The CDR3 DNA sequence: TGTGCCAGCAGCCAGGCAGGGGCGCTAACTAACTATGGCTACACCTTC.

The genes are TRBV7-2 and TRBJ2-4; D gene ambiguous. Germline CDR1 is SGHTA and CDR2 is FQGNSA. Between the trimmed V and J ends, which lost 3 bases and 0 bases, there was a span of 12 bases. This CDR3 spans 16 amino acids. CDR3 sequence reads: CASSLGMGLAKNIQYF. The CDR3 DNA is TGTGCCAGCAGCTTGGGTATGGGCCTAGCCAAAAACATTCAGTACTTC.

The CDR3 is CASSLMRGTEAFF. The CDR3 nucleotides are TGTGCCAGCAGCCTGATGAGGGGCACTGAAGCTTTCTTT. This sequence joins TRBV7-2 and TRBJ1-1, with D possibly TRBD1 on 5 matching bases. Germline V CDR1 and CDR2: SGHTA, FQGNSA. The CDR3 loop spans 13 amino acids. V was shortened by 5 bases and J by 4 bases, with 11 bases between the two germline ends. Together with reference TRBV7-2 and TRBJ1-1, the CDR3 gives the full variable domain: GAGVSQSPSNKVTEKGKDVELRCDPISGHTALYWYRQSLGQGLEFLIYFQGNSAPDKSGLPSDRFSAERTGGSVSTLTIQRTQQEDSAVYLCASSLMRGTEAFFGQGTRLTVV.

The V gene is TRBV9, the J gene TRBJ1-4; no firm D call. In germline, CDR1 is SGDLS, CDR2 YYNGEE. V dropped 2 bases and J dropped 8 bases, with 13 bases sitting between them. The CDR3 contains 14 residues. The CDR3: CASSVSSLGEKLFF. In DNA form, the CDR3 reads TGTGCCAGCAGCGTTTCGAGCCTGGGGGAAAAACTGTTTTTT. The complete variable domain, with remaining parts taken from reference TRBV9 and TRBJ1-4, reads DSGVTQTPKHLITATGQRVTLRCSPRSGDLSVYWYQQSLDQGLQFLIQYYNGEERAKGNILERFSAQQFPDLHSELNLSSLELGDSALYFCASSVSSLGEKLFFGSGTQLSVL.

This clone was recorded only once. The CDR3 spells CASSLTAGNNSPLHF. DNA of the CDR3: TGTGCCAGCAGCTTAACCGCGGGTAATAATTCACCCCTCCACTTT. The rearrangement uses TRBV7-9 and TRBJ1-6; D uncertain. The CDR3 contains 15 residues. The germline V and J ends were trimmed by 2 bases and 5 bases, with 10 bases remaining between them. The germline CDR1 and CDR2 sequences are SEHNR and FQNEAQ (reference sequence).

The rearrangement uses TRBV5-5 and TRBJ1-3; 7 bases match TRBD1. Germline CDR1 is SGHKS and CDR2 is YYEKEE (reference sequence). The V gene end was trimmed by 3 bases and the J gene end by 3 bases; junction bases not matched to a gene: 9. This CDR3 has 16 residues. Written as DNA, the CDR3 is TGTGCCAGCAGCTCCCTGACAGGGAGAGGTGGAAACACCATATATTTT. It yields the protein CASSSLTGRGGNTIYF.

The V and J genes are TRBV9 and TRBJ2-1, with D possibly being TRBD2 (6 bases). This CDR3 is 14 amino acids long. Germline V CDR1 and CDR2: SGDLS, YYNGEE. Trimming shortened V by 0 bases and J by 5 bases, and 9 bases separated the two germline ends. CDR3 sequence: CASSVVPGDNEQFF. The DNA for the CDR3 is TGTGCCAGCAGCGTAGTTCCGGGGGACAATGAGCAGTTCTTC.

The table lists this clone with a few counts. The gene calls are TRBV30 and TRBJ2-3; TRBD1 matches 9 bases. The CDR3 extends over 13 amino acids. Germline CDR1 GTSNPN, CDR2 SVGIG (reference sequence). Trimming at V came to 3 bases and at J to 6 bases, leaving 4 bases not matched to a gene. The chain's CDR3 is CAWRDRGSDTQYF. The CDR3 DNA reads TGTGCCTGGAGGGACAGGGGATCGGATACGCAGTATTTT.

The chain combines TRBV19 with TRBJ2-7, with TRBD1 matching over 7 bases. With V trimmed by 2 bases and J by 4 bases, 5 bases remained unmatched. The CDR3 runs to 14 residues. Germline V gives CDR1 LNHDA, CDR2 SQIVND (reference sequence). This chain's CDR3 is CASSIQGGLYEQYF. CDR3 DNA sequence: TGTGCCAGTAGTATACAAGGGGGCCTATACGAGCAGTACTTC.

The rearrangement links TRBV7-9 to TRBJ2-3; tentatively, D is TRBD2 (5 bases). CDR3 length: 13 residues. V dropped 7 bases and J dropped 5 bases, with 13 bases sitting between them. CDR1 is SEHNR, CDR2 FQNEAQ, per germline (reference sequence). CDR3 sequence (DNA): TGTGCCAGCACCCCGGGGAGCGGAGATACGCAGTATTTT. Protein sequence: CASTPGSGDTQYF.

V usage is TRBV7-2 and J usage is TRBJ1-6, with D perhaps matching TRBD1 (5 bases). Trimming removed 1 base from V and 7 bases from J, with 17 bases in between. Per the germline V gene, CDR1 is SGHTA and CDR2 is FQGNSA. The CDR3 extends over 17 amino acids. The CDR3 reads CASSLVIMAGQNSPLHF. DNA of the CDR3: TGTGCCAGCAGCTTAGTCATTATGGCAGGGCAGAATTCACCCCTCCACTTT.

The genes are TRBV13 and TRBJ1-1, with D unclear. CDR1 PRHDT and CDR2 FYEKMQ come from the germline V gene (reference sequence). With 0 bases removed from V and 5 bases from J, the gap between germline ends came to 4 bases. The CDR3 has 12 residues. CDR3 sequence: CASSLGATEAFF. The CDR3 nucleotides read TGTGCCAGCAGCTTAGGGGCGACTGAAGCTTTCTTT.

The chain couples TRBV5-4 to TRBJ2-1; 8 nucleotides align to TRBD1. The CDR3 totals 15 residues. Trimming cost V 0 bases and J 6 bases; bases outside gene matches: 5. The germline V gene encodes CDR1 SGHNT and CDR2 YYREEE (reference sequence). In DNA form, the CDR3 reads TGTGCCAGCAGCTTGGGACAGGGGAGGCCCAATGAGCAGTTCTTC. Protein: CASSLGQGRPNEQFF. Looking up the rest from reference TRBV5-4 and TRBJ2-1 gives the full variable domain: ETGVTQSPTHLIKTRGQQVTLRCSSQSGHNTVSWYQQALGQGPQFIFQYYREEENGRGNFPPRFSGLQFPNYSSELNVNALELDDSALYLCASSLGQGRPNEQFFGPGTRLTVL.

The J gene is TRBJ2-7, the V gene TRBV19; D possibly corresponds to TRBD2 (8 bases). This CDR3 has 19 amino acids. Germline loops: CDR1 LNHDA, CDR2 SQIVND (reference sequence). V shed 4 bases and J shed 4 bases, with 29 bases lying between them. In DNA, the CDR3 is TGTGCCAGTAGTACGTATAGCGGGACAGATTGGTTGGAAGGATACGAGCAGTACTTC. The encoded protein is CASSTYSGTDWLEGYEQYF.

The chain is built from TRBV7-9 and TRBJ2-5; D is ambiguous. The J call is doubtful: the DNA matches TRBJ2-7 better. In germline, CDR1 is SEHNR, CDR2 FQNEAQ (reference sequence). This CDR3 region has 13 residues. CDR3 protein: CASSSIQTYEQYF. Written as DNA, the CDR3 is TGTGCCAGCAGTTCAATACAGACCTACGAGCAGTACTTC.

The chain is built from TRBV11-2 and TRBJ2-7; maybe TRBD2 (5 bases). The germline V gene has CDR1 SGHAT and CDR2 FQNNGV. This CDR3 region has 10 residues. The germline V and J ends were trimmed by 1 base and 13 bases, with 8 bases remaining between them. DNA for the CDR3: TGTGCCAGCAGCTTAGGGACTCAATACTTC. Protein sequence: CASSLGTQYF.

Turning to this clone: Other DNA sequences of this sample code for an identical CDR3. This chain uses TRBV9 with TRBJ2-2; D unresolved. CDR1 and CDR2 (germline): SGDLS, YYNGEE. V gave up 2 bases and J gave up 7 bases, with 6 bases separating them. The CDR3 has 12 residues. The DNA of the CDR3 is TGTGCCAGCAGCGTGGTGGGCGGGGAGCTGTTTTTT. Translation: CASSVVGGELFF.